This is a list of T cell receptor beta chains from one sample in a study of cytomegalovirus exposure and HLA in healthy donors. Some clones are missing from TCRdb's copy, which holds only in-frame ones; the method was immunoSEQ multiplex PCR. There are under 300,000 clones in the sample; 75% to 90% occur only once, and 3.5% to 4% lies in the top ten. The material sequenced was PBMCs. These receptors originate from a man in his forties in good health and CMV-seropositive. CDR3s include the opening cysteine and the closing phenylalanine or tryptophan. Each record gives: J gene, D gene, clone size, V gene, CDR3 protein, CDR3 DNA. D genes are given only for firm matches. Size values are once, few and many counts, or a class for expanded clones, and some rows have none.

j_gene: TRBJ2-5
d_gene: TRBD2
abundance: NA
v_gene: TRBV11-2
CDR3aa: CASSLKASGSWETQYF
CDR3nt: TGTGCCAGCAGCTTAAAGGCTAGCGGGAGTTGGGAGACCCAGTACTTC

j_gene: TRBJ1-1
d_gene: TRBD1
abundance: NA
v_gene: TRBV18
CDR3aa: CASSPLTGQNTEAFF
CDR3nt: TGTGCCAGCTCACCCCTGACAGGGCAGAACACTGAAGCTTTCTTT

j_gene: TRBJ2-3
d_gene: NA
abundance: NA
v_gene: TRBV28
CDR3aa: CASSSLGRVAQYF
CDR3nt: TGTGCCAGCAGTTCGCTAGGCCGCGTTGCGCAGTATTTT

j_gene: TRBJ2-2
d_gene: NA
abundance: once
v_gene: TRBV5-1
CDR3aa: CASSLEGGRTGELFF
CDR3nt: TGCGCCAGCAGCTTGGAGGGGGGGCGTACCGGGGAGCTGTTTTTT

j_gene: TRBJ1-5
d_gene: NA
abundance: NA
v_gene: TRBV2
CDR3aa: CASSDIGRGNQPQHF
CDR3nt: TGTGCCAGCAGTGATATCGGCAGGGGCAATCAGCCCCAGCATTTT

j_gene: TRBJ1-5
d_gene: TRBD1
abundance: NA
v_gene: TRBV6-5
CDR3aa: CASRDRGNQPQHF
CDR3nt: TGTGCCAGCCGGGACAGGGGTAATCAGCCCCAGCATTTT

j_gene: TRBJ1-1
d_gene: TRBD1
abundance: once
v_gene: TRBV7-9
CDR3aa: CASSQGTGRNTEAFF
CDR3nt: TGTGCCAGCAGCCAAGGGACAGGAAGGAACACTGAAGCTTTCTTT

j_gene: TRBJ1-5
d_gene: NA
abundance: NA
v_gene: TRBV28
CDR3aa: CASSSPPPGPQHF
CDR3nt: TGTGCCAGCAGTTCCCCCCCGCCGGGGCCCCAGCATTTT

j_gene: TRBJ1-5
d_gene: NA
abundance: once
v_gene: TRBV6-5
CDR3aa: CASSQGQGANQPQHF
CDR3nt: TGTGCCAGCAGTCAAGGGCAAGGGGCCAATCAGCCCCAGCATTTT

j_gene: TRBJ2-7
d_gene: NA
abundance: NA
v_gene: TRBV27
CDR3aa: CASSWGAGGYEQYF
CDR3nt: TGTGCCAGCAGTTGGGGCGCCGGGGGTTACGAGCAGTACTTC

j_gene: TRBJ2-7
d_gene: NA
abundance: NA
v_gene: TRBV7-2
CDR3aa: CASSTDSYEQYF
CDR3nt: TGTGCCAGCAGCACCGACAGCTACGAGCAGTACTTC

j_gene: TRBJ2-7
d_gene: NA
abundance: NA
v_gene: TRBV27
CDR3aa: CASSYNQGQAEQYF
CDR3nt: TGTGCCAGCAGTTACAACCAGGGGCAGGCCGAGCAGTACTTC

j_gene: TRBJ2-7
d_gene: NA
abundance: NA
v_gene: TRBV27
CDR3aa: CASSLGGELSYEQYF
CDR3nt: TGTGCCAGCAGTTTGGGGGGAGAGCTCTCCTACGAGCAGTACTTC

j_gene: TRBJ1-1
d_gene: TRBD1
abundance: NA
v_gene: TRBV4-3
CDR3aa: CASASSGGTEAFF
CDR3nt: TGCGCCAGCGCCAGTTCAGGGGGCACTGAAGCTTTCTTT

j_gene: TRBJ2-1
d_gene: TRBD2
abundance: NA
v_gene: TRBV4-2
CDR3aa: CASSQDARLAGGNNEQFF
CDR3nt: TGTGCCAGCAGCCAAGACGCTCGACTAGCGGGAGGTAACAATGAGCAGTTCTTC

j_gene: TRBJ1-5
d_gene: NA
abundance: NA
v_gene: TRBV6-5
CDR3aa: CASTGGQVGNQPQHF
CDR3nt: TGTGCCAGCACGGGGGGTCAGGTGGGCAATCAGCCCCAGCATTTT

j_gene: TRBJ2-7
d_gene: TRBD2
abundance: NA
v_gene: TRBV5-5
CDR3aa: CASSPGGAYEQYF
CDR3nt: TGTGCCAGCAGCCCGGGAGGGGCCTACGAGCAGTACTTC

j_gene: TRBJ2-7
d_gene: TRBD1
abundance: once
v_gene: TRBV15
CDR3aa: CATSGTGTAYEQYF
CDR3nt: TGTGCCACCAGCGGAACCGGGACAGCCTACGAGCAGTACTTC

j_gene: TRBJ1-4
d_gene: TRBD1
abundance: few
v_gene: TRBV4-3
CDR3aa: CASSLDRADEKLFF
CDR3nt: TGCGCCAGCAGCCTAGACAGGGCGGACGAAAAACTGTTTTTT

j_gene: TRBJ1-4
d_gene: NA
abundance: NA
v_gene: TRBV28
CDR3aa: CASSDRSRGEKLFF
CDR3nt: TGTGCCAGCAGTGACAGGTCCCGAGGAGAAAAACTGTTTTTT

j_gene: TRBJ1-5
d_gene: NA
abundance: few
v_gene: TRBV19
CDR3aa: CASSIGGSQPQHF
CDR3nt: TGTGCCAGTAGTATAGGTGGCAGTCAGCCCCAGCATTTT

j_gene: TRBJ1-6
d_gene: TRBD1
abundance: NA
v_gene: TRBV5-1
CDR3aa: CASSPGTGISPLHF
CDR3nt: TGCGCCAGCAGCCCCGGGACAGGGATTTCACCCCTCCACTTT

j_gene: TRBJ2-7
d_gene: NA
abundance: NA
v_gene: TRBV5-1
CDR3aa: CASMIGGRSSYEQYF
CDR3nt: TGCGCCAGCATGATTGGGGGCCGGAGCTCCTACGAGCAGTACTTC

j_gene: TRBJ1-4
d_gene: TRBD1
abundance: once
v_gene: TRBV5-1
CDR3aa: CASSDRGQNNEKLFF
CDR3nt: TGCGCCAGTTCGGACAGGGGGCAAAATAATGAAAAACTGTTTTTT

j_gene: TRBJ2-7
d_gene: NA
abundance: NA
v_gene: TRBV2
CDR3aa: CASNLSRDEQYF
CDR3nt: TGTGCCAGCAACCTAAGCAGGGACGAGCAGTACTTC

j_gene: TRBJ1-2
d_gene: NA
abundance: once
v_gene: TRBV9
CDR3aa: CASSPQGGVGYGYTF
CDR3nt: TGTGCCAGCAGCCCCCAGGGCGGGGTAGGCTATGGCTACACCTTC

j_gene: TRBJ2-7
d_gene: NA
abundance: NA
v_gene: TRBV6-5
CDR3aa: CASSYSVTGEQYF
CDR3nt: TGTGCCAGCAGCTATTCCGTAACCGGCGAGCAGTACTTC

j_gene: TRBJ2-7
d_gene: TRBD1
abundance: once
v_gene: TRBV27
CDR3aa: CASSTWTGNSYEQYF
CDR3nt: TGTGCCAGCAGTACGTGGACAGGGAACTCCTACGAGCAGTACTTC

j_gene: TRBJ2-3
d_gene: NA
abundance: NA
v_gene: TRBV5-6
CDR3aa: CASSLYRGGTDTQYF
CDR3nt: TGTGCCAGCAGCTTATACAGGGGGGGAACAGATACGCAGTATTTT

j_gene: TRBJ1-1
d_gene: NA
abundance: NA
v_gene: TRBV13
CDR3aa: CASSVRYRGNTEAFF
CDR3nt: TGTGCCAGCAGCGTCAGGTATAGGGGAAACACTGAAGCTTTCTTT

j_gene: TRBJ1-2
d_gene: NA
abundance: NA
v_gene: TRBV6-1
CDR3aa: CASSEARGISGYTF
CDR3nt: TGTGCCAGCAGTGAAGCGCGAGGGATCTCTGGCTACACCTTC

j_gene: TRBJ1-1
d_gene: TRBD1
abundance: NA
v_gene: TRBV4-1
CDR3aa: CASSQVTGLTEAFF
CDR3nt: TGCGCCAGCAGCCAAGTGACAGGGCTCACTGAAGCTTTCTTT

j_gene: TRBJ2-7
d_gene: NA
abundance: NA
v_gene: TRBV19
CDR3aa: CASKRQGSAYEQYF
CDR3nt: TGTGCCAGTAAGCGTCAGGGTTCGGCCTACGAGCAGTACTTC

j_gene: TRBJ1-3
d_gene: NA
abundance: NA
v_gene: TRBV6-4
CDR3aa: CASSEKRPDISGNTIYF
CDR3nt: TGTGCCAGCAGTGAAAAGCGGCCAGACATCTCTGGAAACACCATATATTTT

j_gene: TRBJ2-7
d_gene: TRBD1
abundance: NA
v_gene: TRBV4-3
CDR3aa: CASSPRTGTYEQYF
CDR3nt: TGCGCCAGCAGCCCTCGGACAGGGACCTACGAGCAGTACTTC

j_gene: TRBJ1-4
d_gene: TRBD1
abundance: NA
v_gene: TRBV9
CDR3aa: CASSVQGADDEKLFF
CDR3nt: TGTGCCAGCAGTGTACAGGGGGCGGATGATGAAAAACTGTTTTTT

j_gene: TRBJ2-4
d_gene: TRBD1
abundance: NA
v_gene: TRBV15
CDR3aa: CATSTRTGLDIQYF
CDR3nt: TGTGCCACCAGCACCCGGACAGGTTTGGACATTCAGTACTTC

j_gene: TRBJ1-4
d_gene: TRBD1
abundance: NA
v_gene: TRBV28
CDR3aa: CASSPSDRGRISQEKLFF
CDR3nt: TGTGCCAGCAGTCCTTCGGACAGGGGGCGGATAAGTCAGGAAAAACTGTTTTTT

j_gene: TRBJ1-5
d_gene: NA
abundance: few
v_gene: TRBV6-1
CDR3aa: CATRDIRYSNQPQHF
CDR3nt: TGTGCCACCCGGGACATCCGCTATAGCAATCAGCCCCAGCATTTT

j_gene: TRBJ2-3
d_gene: NA
abundance: NA
v_gene: TRBV7-2
CDR3aa: CASSFVSESQYF
CDR3nt: TGTGCCAGCAGCTTCGTTTCTGAGTCGCAGTATTTT

j_gene: TRBJ1-4
d_gene: NA
abundance: NA
v_gene: TRBV2
CDR3aa: CASIGAGAGEKLFF
CDR3nt: TGTGCCAGCATCGGAGCGGGGGCCGGTGAAAAACTGTTTTTT

j_gene: TRBJ1-2
d_gene: NA
abundance: NA
v_gene: TRBV28
CDR3aa: CASSLPPYGYTF
CDR3nt: TGTGCCAGCAGCCTCCCCCCTTATGGCTACACCTTC